This TCR beta chain was retrieved from a study of CD8+CD57+ T cells in acquired aplastic anemia. In this sample, this clonotype turned up a few times. A much larger clone is a single base away; this may be a read error. The CDR3 end shows no conserved phenylalanine or tryptophan, and so a read error is likely. The CDR3 runs 12 residues. Trimming removed 4 bases from V and 7 bases from J, with 10 bases in between. CDR1 and CDR2 from the germline V gene are MNHEY and SVGAGI. Genomic DNA served as template for TCR beta VDJ and CDR3 profiling. TCRdb redid the calling of the reads with MiXCR, one entry per CDR3 protein. The sample yields approximately 300,000 distinct CDR3 sequences, under 60% seen once. In patients chosen for sequencing, flow cytometry had shown CD8+CD57+ cell expansion.

The chain carries TRBV6-5 and TRBJ1-1; D is perhaps TRBD1 (5 bases). This TCR derives from a human donor with aplastic anemia. The sample consisted of sorted CD4+, CD8+, or CD8+CD57+ T cells (not recorded which) from PBMCs. The chain's CDR3 is CASSSTGVEAFL. The CDR3 DNA follows: TGTGCCAGCAGTTCAACAGGTGTTGAAGCTTTCCTT.